Below, 18 T cell receptor beta chains from the same sample are listed, as sequenced in a study of blood T cell repertoires in COVID-19. TCRdb's copy holds only in-frame clones and misses some; the assay was immunoSEQ multiplex PCR. This table holds tens of thousands of clones, 86% found once. Sequenced input: peripheral blood. These receptors all stem from a middle-aged man with active COVID-19.

CDR3: CASSLPGQGSHEQYF. CDR3 in DNA: TGTGCCAGCAGCCTACCGGGACAGGGATCCCACGAGCAGTACTTC. The genes are TRBV7-2 and TRBJ2-7, with TRBD1 identical over 9 bases. V gave up 5 bases and J gave up 5 bases; unmatched junction bases: 10. The CDR3 runs 15 residues. Germline CDR1 and CDR2: SGHTA and FQGNSA. Variable domain in full (rest from reference TRBV7-2 and TRBJ2-7): GAGVSQSPSNKVTEKGKDVELRCDPISGHTALYWYRQSLGQGLEFLIYFQGNSAPDKSGLPSDRFSAERTGGSVSTLTIQRTQQEDSAVYLCASSLPGQGSHEQYFGPGTRLTVT.

The chain links TRBV20-1 to TRBJ2-5; TRBD2 might be the D (5 bases). The CDR3 spans 11 residues. V lost 0 bases and J 12 bases, leaving 11 bases between the germline ends. CDR1 DFQATT and CDR2 SNEGSKA come from the germline V gene (reference sequence). The CDR3 sequence is CSAREGRREYF. The CDR3 region has the DNA TGCAGTGCTAGAGAAGGGAGACGGGAGTACTTC.

The rearrangement joins TRBV5-4 to TRBJ2-7; D possibly corresponds to TRBD2 (7 bases). Trimming cost V 4 bases and J 2 bases, with 16 bases left between them. Germline CDR1 SGHNT, CDR2 YYREEE (reference sequence). This CDR3 has 15 residues. The CDR3 region is CASSQGGGVPYEQYF. As DNA, the CDR3 is TGTGCCAGCAGCCAGGGCGGGGGCGTACCCTACGAGCAGTACTTC.

The V gene is TRBV11-3, the J gene TRBJ2-1, with D hard to call. Between the trimmed V and J ends, which lost 3 bases and 3 bases, there was a span of 15 bases. The CDR3 length is 16 residues. Per germline, CDR1 SGHNT and CDR2 YENEEA. The CDR3, as DNA: TGTGCCAGCAGCTTTTGCGGAGATTTTCTCTACAATGAGCAGTTCTTC. Protein product: CASSFCGDFLYNEQFF.

The rearrangement uses TRBV20-1 and TRBJ2-2, with D unclear. The V gene lost 4 bases and the J gene lost 2 bases, with 2 bases spanning the gap. The germline CDR1 and CDR2 sequences are DFQATT and SNEGSKA (reference sequence). The CDR3 runs 11 residues. This CDR3 is CSATNTGELFF. In DNA form, the CDR3 reads TGCAGTGCTACAAACACCGGGGAGCTGTTTTTT.

The chain employs TRBV6-6 and TRBJ1-6; TRBD1 might be the D (5 bases). Between the trimmed V and J ends, which lost 6 bases and 5 bases, there was a span of 8 bases. The CDR3 length is 13 residues. Germline loops: CDR1 MNHNY, CDR2 SVGAGI (reference sequence). The CDR3 coding sequence is TGTGCCAGCAGGGGGCATAATAATTCACCCCTCCACTTT. It translates to CASRGHNNSPLHF.

CDR3 amino acids: CASSPDLSKNIQYF. CDR3 DNA: TGTGCCAGCAGCCCCGATCTATCCAAAAACATTCAGTACTTC. The V gene is TRBV6-6, the J gene TRBJ2-4; unclear D gene. Between the trimmed V and J ends, which lost 6 bases and 2 bases, there was a span of 11 bases. Per germline, CDR1 MNHNY and CDR2 SVGAGI (reference sequence). The CDR3 totals 14 residues.

The CDR3 region is CASNPGQGNTEAFF. CDR3 DNA: TGTGCCAGCAACCCGGGACAGGGGAACACTGAAGCTTTCTTT. V is TRBV6-6 and J is TRBJ1-1; 9 bases are shared with TRBD1. This CDR3 has 14 residues. The V gene's germline CDR1 is MNHNY and CDR2 SVGAGI (reference sequence). Trimming took 7 bases from V and 1 from J; bases not matched to a gene: 4.

J is TRBJ2-3 and V is TRBV19, with D maybe TRBD1 (6 bases). Per germline, CDR1 LNHDA and CDR2 SQIVND (reference sequence). This CDR3 contains 16 residues. The germline V and J ends were trimmed by 4 bases and 3 bases, with 17 bases remaining between them. Here the CDR3 DNA reads TGTGCCAGTAGTAGTCCCCCCGGGACAAAGACAGATACGCAGTATTTT. It encodes CASSSPPGTKTDTQYF.

The chain links TRBV28 to TRBJ2-5; 7 nucleotides line up with TRBD1. From germline, CDR1 is MDHEN and CDR2 SYDVKM. The junction had 0 bases not matched to a gene; V was cut back by 5 bases and J by 0 bases. The CDR3 totals 13 residues. The DNA of the CDR3 is TGTGCCAGCAGTGGACAGGACCAAGAGACCCAGTACTTC. Residues: CASSGQDQETQYF.

The chain carries TRBV7-3 and TRBJ2-1, with 7 bases that match TRBD2. Unmatched junction bases numbered 7, after V lost 5 bases and J lost 6 bases. The CDR3 runs 14 residues. Germline CDR1 reads SGHTA; CDR2 reads FQGTGA. CDR3 sequence reads: CASSPGSGTNEQFF. CDR3 in DNA: TGTGCCAGCAGCCCCGGGAGCGGGACCAATGAGCAGTTCTTC.

The chain links TRBV19 to TRBJ2-5, with unresolved D. The V and J ends lost 6 bases and 7 bases respectively, with 15 bases between them. This CDR3 is built from 13 residues. Germline assignment: CDR1 LNHDA and CDR2 SQIVND (reference sequence). The CDR3 sequence is CASSEEARGTQYF. DNA for the CDR3: TGTGCCAGTAGCGAAGAAGCGAGAGGGACCCAGTACTTC.

This clone came up once. The chain is built from TRBV5-4 and TRBJ1-6; 8 bases agree with TRBD1. Germline V lookup: CDR1 SGHNT, CDR2 YYREEE (reference sequence). J was trimmed by 7 bases and V by 2 bases; bases with no gene match: 5. This CDR3 is 15 amino acids long. In DNA, the CDR3 is TGTGCCAGCAGCTTATCGACAGGGGAAAATTCACCCCTCCACTTT. It translates to CASSLSTGENSPLHF.

The genes are TRBV19 and TRBJ1-2; 7 bases map to TRBD1. The CDR3 length is 15 residues. V trimming: 5 bases; J trimming: 6 bases; junction bases outside the gene matches: 12. Germline CDR1 LNHDA, CDR2 SQIVND (reference sequence). The CDR3 is CASSPPPRQGDGYTF. The CDR3 DNA follows: TGTGCCAGTAGTCCTCCCCCACGACAGGGTGATGGCTACACCTTC.

The chain joins TRBV19 to TRBJ1-2; 7 positions agree with TRBD1. Germline values: CDR1 LNHDA, CDR2 SQIVND (reference sequence). This CDR3 has 14 residues. V lost 3 bases to trimming and J lost 7 bases; unmatched junction nucleotides: 8. The CDR3 region has the DNA TGTGCCAGTAGTATCTCGGGACAGACAGCTGGCTACACCTTC. Encoded protein: CASSISGQTAGYTF.

The rearrangement joins TRBV7-2 to TRBJ1-5, with D possibly being TRBD1 (6 bases). The CDR3 totals 16 residues. Germline CDR1 and CDR2: SGHTA and FQGNSA. V was pared by 1 base and J by 5 bases, with 15 bases between. CDR3 in DNA: TGTGCCAGCAGCTTAGAGGCAGGGGATTATTATCAGCCCCAGCATTTT. Encoded protein: CASSLEAGDYYQPQHF.

V is TRBV14 and J is TRBJ2-4; TRBD1 is a possible D gene (6 bases). With 4 bases removed from V and 6 bases from J, the gap between germline ends came to 13 bases. The CDR3 is 14 amino acids. The V gene's germline CDR1 is SGHDN and CDR2 FVKESK. CDR3 bases: TGTGCCAGCAGCCCCCCAGGGGTAGGAAACATTCAGTACTTC. Translated: CASSPPGVGNIQYF.

This clone was observed once. This chain joins TRBV23-1 and TRBJ2-7, with 7 nucleotides matching TRBD2. TRBV23-1 is known as an ORF, though its function is uncertain. The CDR3 runs 17 residues. The V and J ends lost 7 bases and 7 bases, in that order; junction bases with no gene match: 22. CDR3 sequence reads: CASNLIPPGRGSREQYF. CDR3 nucleotides: TGCGCCAGCAATCTCATTCCCCCGGGGAGGGGATCTCGGGAGCAGTACTTC.